A single sample gave rise to the 28 T cell receptor beta chains below, sequenced in a study of blood T cell dynamics during melanoma immunotherapy. Sequenced by immunoSEQ multiplex PCR; TCRdb stores in-frame clones only, minus some. The table has 8,000 to 9,000 clones, about 85% seen once; the top ten hold more than 6%. Documented time point: week 3, after first cycle of checkpoint inhibitor. Source: blood, taken from a patient treated with checkpoint blockade. These TCRs come from a human donor with melanoma.

In DNA form, the CDR3 reads TGTGCCAGCAGCTTAATACGGCGGGACGAGCAGTTCTTC. Its translation: CASSLIRRDEQFF. The V call is TRBV7-8, the J call TRBJ2-1; D might be TRBD2 (6 bases). Germline lookup yields CDR1 SGHVS and CDR2 FQNEAQ. The CDR3 loop spans 13 amino acids. V was cut by 2 bases and J by 10 bases, with 12 bases left in between.

The V call is TRBV5-1, the J call TRBJ1-3; D remains unclear. The CDR3 has 16 residues. V lost 6 bases and J 0 bases, leaving 16 bases between the germline ends. Germline CDR1 SGHRS, CDR2 YFSETQ. The CDR3 spells CASTYTPDGSGNTIYF. In nucleotides, the CDR3 is TGCGCCAGCACCTATACGCCAGATGGCTCTGGAAACACCATATATTTT. Variable domain in full (rest from reference TRBV5-1 and TRBJ1-3): KAGVTQTPRYLIKTRGQQVTLSCSPISGHRSVSWYQQTPGQGLQFLFEYFSETQRNKGNFPGRFSGRQFSNSRSEMNVSTLELGDSALYLCASTYTPDGSGNTIYFGEGSWLTVV.

The V gene is TRBV11-2, the J gene TRBJ2-5; 10 nucleotides match TRBD1. This CDR3 contains 15 residues. The V gene's germline CDR1 is SGHAT and CDR2 FQNNGV. Trimming removed 1 base from V and 5 bases from J; junction bases left unmatched: 4. DNA of the CDR3: TGTGCCAGCAGCTTAGTGACAGGGGGCCGCGAGACCCAGTACTTC. Encoded protein: CASSLVTGGRETQYF.

The gene calls are TRBV5-1 and TRBJ2-5; D is unclear. TRBJ2-7 matches the DNA end more closely, so the J call is doubtful. The CDR3 totals 13 residues. From germline, CDR1 is SGHRS and CDR2 YFSETQ. DNA for the CDR3: TGCGCCAGCAGCTTTGGGCAATCTTACGAGCAGTACTTC. It codes for CASSFGQSYEQYF.

The CDR3 sequence: CASSPGVAGLETQYF. DNA for the CDR3: TGTGCCAGCAGCCCGGGAGTAGCGGGGCTAGAGACCCAGTACTTC. This chain uses TRBV9 with TRBJ2-5; TRBD2 matches at 8 bases. The V gene's germline CDR1 is SGDLS and CDR2 YYNGEE. The CDR3 runs to 15 residues. Trimming took 4 bases from V and 4 from J; bases not matched to a gene: 9.

This clone appeared once. V usage is TRBV21-1 and J usage is TRBJ1-5; the D call TRBD1 from the table was never checked on the DNA. TRBV21-1 is a listed pseudogene. This CDR3 comprises 14 residues. CDR3 in DNA: TGTGCCAGCAGCGGACAGGGTGGCGATCAGCCCCAGCATTTT. Translation gives CASSGQGGDQPQHF.

The rearrangement uses TRBV29-1 and TRBJ2-7; no definite D call. Germline V gives CDR1 SQVTM, CDR2 ANQGSEA. V lost 4 bases and J lost 3, with 7 bases in between. This CDR3 is 11 amino acids long. DNA of the CDR3: TGCAGCGTTGCCGCAGACTACGAGCAGTACTTC. Encoded protein: CSVAADYEQYF.

V usage is TRBV5-1 and J usage is TRBJ1-5; D is perhaps TRBD1 (5 bases). The CDR3 consists of 15 residues. Looked up from germline, CDR1 is SGHRS and CDR2 is YFSETQ. Trimming removed 1 base from V and 0 bases from J, with 8 bases in between. The CDR3 protein is CASSLSGVSNQPQHF. DNA of the CDR3: TGCGCCAGCAGCTTGTCGGGGGTTAGCAATCAGCCCCAGCATTTT.

This chain uses TRBV12-2 with TRBJ1-5. TRBV12-2 corresponds to a pseudogene. This CDR3 has 17 amino acids. This CDR3 reads CASRLKRGPLENQPQHF. The DNA for the CDR3 is TGTGCAAGTCGCTTAAAGAGAGGTCCCTTAGAGAATCAGCCCCAGCATTTT.

The CDR3, as DNA: TGTGCCACCACGTCGCCCACGGGCGGGGCGACTTTCACAGATACGCAGTATTTT. This encodes CATTSPTGGATFTDTQYF. V is TRBV15 and J is TRBJ2-3; D may be TRBD2 (6 bases). This CDR3 has 18 amino acids. Germline V gives CDR1 LNHNV, CDR2 YYDKDF (reference sequence). V was shortened by 7 bases and J by 2 bases, with 25 bases between the two germline ends.

The genes are TRBV4-1 and TRBJ2-6; D not certain. This CDR3 comprises 17 residues. Germline lookup yields CDR1 MGHRA and CDR2 YSYEKL. Trimming took off 0 bases at V and 0 bases at J, with 9 bases between the two ends. The CDR3 nucleotides are TGCGCCAGCAGCCAAGATCCCGGGTACTCTGGGGCCAACGTCCTGACTTTC. It specifies CASSQDPGYSGANVLTF.

The chain joins TRBV7-2 to TRBJ2-7; 9 nucleotides agree with TRBD1. This CDR3 has 14 residues. CDR1 and CDR2 (germline): SGHTA, FQGNSA. V was pared by 5 bases and J by 5 bases, with 7 bases of the junction left unmatched. In nucleotides, the CDR3 is TGTGCCAGCAGCGTCGGGACAGGGTATCACGAGCAGTACTTC. It is translated as CASSVGTGYHEQYF.

The CDR3, as DNA: TGTGCCATCAGTGAGTCTGGCTACGAGCAGTACTTC. This translates into CAISESGYEQYF. The gene calls are TRBV10-3 and TRBJ2-7; no clear D gene. The V end lost 0 bases, the J end lost 3 bases, and 3 bases lay between the germline ends. This CDR3 region has 12 residues. CDR1 is ENHRY and CDR2 is SYGVKD in the germline V gene.

The V call is TRBV25-1, the J call TRBJ1-1; 10 nucleotides align to TRBD1. This CDR3 spans 18 amino acids. Germline CDR1 reads MGHDK; CDR2 reads SYGVNS. The J segment lost 1 base and the V segment lost 4 bases, leaving 12 bases of the junction unmatched. Here the CDR3 reads CASSAPWGQGLRNTEAFF. The CDR3 DNA reads as TGTGCCAGCAGTGCACCGTGGGGACAGGGGCTTAGGAACACTGAAGCTTTCTTT.

V and J are TRBV14 and TRBJ2-4, with TRBD2 identical over 7 bases. CDR1 is SGHDN, CDR2 FVKESK, per germline. J lost 0 bases, V lost 1 base, and 12 bases had no gene match. CDR3 length: 19 amino acids. Here the CDR3 reads CASSQAFGREKGAKNIQYF. The CDR3 DNA reads as TGTGCCAGCAGCCAAGCCTTCGGGCGGGAGAAGGGAGCCAAAAACATTCAGTACTTC. The whole variable domain, filled in from reference TRBV14 and TRBJ2-4, reads EAGVTQFPSHSVIEKGQTVTLRCDPISGHDNLYWYRRVMGKEIKFLLHFVKESKQDESGMPNNRFLAERTGGTYSTLKVQPAELEDSGVYFCASSQAFGREKGAKNIQYFGAGTRLSVL.

Written as DNA, the CDR3 is TGCGCCAGCAGCCAAGAGGGGCCAGGACACATGAACACTGAAGCTTTCTTT. It specifies CASSQEGPGHMNTEAFF. The rearrangement joins TRBV4-1 to TRBJ1-1; weak D call: TRBD1 (5 bases). The CDR3 totals 17 residues. CDR1 is MGHRA, CDR2 YSYEKL, per germline. V was trimmed by 0 bases and J by 0 bases, leaving 14 bases between them.

As concerns this clone: Compared with germline, one end of the junction differs, possibly owing to a read error. This rearrangement joins TRBV4-1 to TRBJ1-1, with D maybe TRBD1 (6 bases). The CDR3 covers 15 residues. Looked up from germline, CDR1 is MGHRA and CDR2 is YSYEKL. The CDR3 is CASSQDWTANTEAFF. CDR3 bases: TGTGCCAGCAGCCAAGATTGGACAGCTAACACTGAAGCTTTCTTT.

J is TRBJ1-2 and V is TRBV19, with D possibly being TRBD1 (6 bases). CDR1 is LNHDA and CDR2 is SQIVND in the germline V gene (reference sequence). The germline V and J ends were trimmed by 5 bases and 4 bases, with 11 bases remaining between them. The CDR3 sequence is 13 residues long. Here the CDR3 DNA reads TGTGCCAGTAGTCCTCAGGGGAGCTATGGCTACACCTTC. Translated: CASSPQGSYGYTF.

V is TRBV9 and J is TRBJ2-1, with 7 bases that match TRBD2. The germline V gene encodes CDR1 SGDLS and CDR2 YYNGEE. This CDR3 is built from 15 residues. The trim removed 3 bases at V and 2 bases at J, leaving 5 bases unmatched. The CDR3 loop reads CASSARLAAYNEQFF. The CDR3 bases are TGTGCCAGCAGCGCTCGACTAGCAGCCTACAATGAGCAGTTCTTC. Complete variable domain (other parts from reference TRBV9 and TRBJ2-1): DSGVTQTPKHLITATGQRVTLRCSPRSGDLSVYWYQQSLDQGLQFLIQYYNGEERAKGNILERFSAQQFPDLHSELNLSSLELGDSALYFCASSARLAAYNEQFFGPGTRLTVL.

V is TRBV5-1 and J is TRBJ2-3, with TRBD2 identical over 10 bases. The CDR3 is 16 residues long. CDR1 is SGHRS, CDR2 YFSETQ, per germline. V lost 0 bases to trimming and J lost 8 bases; unmatched junction nucleotides: 9. DNA of the CDR3: TGCGCCAGCAGCTTGGGGCTAGCGGGGGAAGGTCGTACGCAGTATTTT. This gives the protein CASSLGLAGEGRTQYF.

The chain is built from TRBV7-2 and TRBJ1-5, with D perhaps matching TRBD1 (5 bases). The CDR3 is 13 amino acids. Trimming pared 2 bases from V and 5 bases from J, leaving 7 bases between. CDR1 is SGHTA, CDR2 FQGNSA, per germline. The chain's CDR3 is CASSLLGDQPQHF. Written as DNA, the CDR3 is TGTGCCAGCAGCTTACTGGGGGATCAGCCCCAGCATTTT.

This clone showed up just a few times. This sequence joins TRBV2 and TRBJ1-5, with 9 bases fitting TRBD1. This CDR3 spans 14 amino acids. The germline V gene encodes CDR1 SNHLY and CDR2 FYNNEI. V shed 6 bases and J 3 bases; nucleotides not matched to a gene: 3. CDR3 sequence: CASRGTGSNQPQHF. The CDR3 DNA reads as TGTGCCAGCAGGGGGACAGGGTCCAATCAGCCCCAGCATTTT.

This clone has more than one count but fewer than ten. CDR3 in amino acids: CASSRRDRGQPQHF. In DNA, the CDR3 is TGTGCCAGCAGCCGCCGGGACAGGGGACAGCCCCAGCATTTT. The chain is built from TRBV5-8 and TRBJ1-5, with 10 bases identical to TRBD1. Germline trimming cut 4 bases from V and 7 bases from J; bases unmatched to any gene: 5. The CDR3 spans 14 residues. Germline lookup yields CDR1 SGHTS and CDR2 YDEGEE.

This clone came up a few times. This chain joins TRBV19 and TRBJ2-1; D is undetermined. Germline CDR1 and CDR2: LNHDA and SQIVND (reference sequence). This CDR3 contains 13 residues. V was trimmed by 3 bases and J by 6 bases, leaving 9 bases between them. This chain's CDR3 is CASSILLFNEQFF. The DNA for the CDR3 is TGTGCCAGTAGTATTTTACTTTTCAATGAGCAGTTCTTC. The variable domain in full, with the rest retrieved from reference TRBV19 and TRBJ2-1, is DGGITQSPKYLFRKEGQNVTLSCEQNLNHDAMYWYRQDPGQGLRLIYYSQIVNDFQKGDIAEGYSVSREKKESFPLTVTSAQKNPTAFYLCASSILLFNEQFFGPGTRLTVL.

The chain combines TRBV2 with TRBJ2-5; D is perhaps TRBD1 (6 bases). The DNA end lines up better with TRBJ2-7; the J call may be wrong. The CDR3 totals 14 residues. Germline CDR1 and CDR2: SNHLY and FYNNEI. CDR3 in DNA: TGTGCCAGCAGTGAAGTCGGACAGAGCTACGAGCAGTACTTC. It yields the protein CASSEVGQSYEQYF.

This clone was counted a single time. The V gene is TRBV30, the J gene TRBJ2-3; 10 bases agree with TRBD2. Germline values: CDR1 GTSNPN, CDR2 SVGIG (reference sequence). V shed 2 bases, J shed 11 bases, and the junction held 1 base outside the gene matches. The CDR3 runs to 11 residues. The CDR3: CAWSLAGGQYF. Here the CDR3 DNA reads TGTGCCTGGAGTTTAGCGGGGGGGCAGTATTTT.

CDR3 loop: CASSQGRGREYEQYF. CDR3 nucleotide sequence: TGCGCCAGCAGCCAAGGCAGGGGGCGCGAGTACGAGCAGTACTTC. J is TRBJ2-7 and V is TRBV4-1, with 8 bases lining up with TRBD1. V was pared by 1 base and J by 4 bases, with 6 bases of the junction left unmatched. The CDR3 runs 15 residues. Germline CDR1 is MGHRA and CDR2 is YSYEKL.

The chain combines TRBV7-9 with TRBJ1-5, with unresolved D. Trimming stripped 1 base from V and 5 bases from J, with 12 bases between. Germline V gene sequence: CDR1 SEHNR, CDR2 FQNEAQ (reference sequence). The CDR3 loop spans 15 amino acids. In DNA form, the CDR3 reads TGTGCCAGCAGCTTAGGTTCCACAGTCGATCAGCCCCAGCATTTT. It encodes CASSLGSTVDQPQHF.